Listed here are 13 T cell receptor beta chains from one sample, sequenced in a study of Ad26.COV2.S vaccination and SARS-CoV-2 variants. Specified treatment: roughly 18 received Ad26.COV2.S at low or high dose, single or two shots; 5 received placebo; per-sample allocation not given. The samples date from day 63 after the first vaccine or placebo injection. The table came from immunoSEQ multiplex PCR; TCRdb's copy has only in-frame clones and leaves some out. Of a few hundred thousand clones in the sample, around nine tenths were seen once. This specimen consisted of peripheral blood, obtained in a trial of Ad26.COV2.S vaccine versus placebo. Every receptor here comes from a person aged 18 to 59 who received the Ad26.COV2.S COVID-19 vaccine or a placebo.

This clone turned up a few times. This sequence joins TRBV4-1 and TRBJ1-1; D is unresolved. Germline values: CDR1 MGHRA, CDR2 YSYEKL. This CDR3 is 15 amino acids long. The ends were cut back, 0 bases at V and 5 bases at J, with 13 bases in the middle. DNA of the CDR3: TGCGCCAGCAGCCAAGATGCGGGGTCGGGGACTGAAGCTTTCTTT. Translated, it gives CASSQDAGSGTEAFF.

J is TRBJ2-5 and V is TRBV6-2 or TRBV6-3; tentatively, D is TRBD2 (5 bases). CDR1 MNHEY and CDR2 SVGEGT come from the germline V gene. The CDR3 contains 13 residues. V was cut by 5 bases and J by 7 bases, with 14 bases left in between. The CDR3 reads CASSPRGHRTQYF. DNA for the CDR3: TGTGCCAGCAGTCCCCGGGGTCACAGGACCCAGTACTTC.

This rearrangement joins TRBV28 to TRBJ1-2; possibly TRBD1 for D (5 bases). Trimming stripped 3 bases from V and 8 bases from J, with 22 bases between. CDR3 size: 16 residues. Per germline, CDR1 MDHEN and CDR2 SYDVKM. The CDR3 reads CASSFGVGQAEGGYTF. CDR3 in DNA: TGTGCCAGCAGTTTCGGAGTCGGTCAGGCCGAGGGGGGCTACACCTTC.

The chain uses TRBV9 and TRBJ2-1, with a possible D match to TRBD2 (6 bases). The CDR3 runs to 12 residues. Trimming removed 2 bases at V and 11 bases at J, with 11 bases between. Germline V gene lookup returns CDR1 SGDLS and CDR2 YYNGEE. This CDR3 is CASSVVGGKQFF. CDR3 bases: TGTGCCAGCAGCGTGGTGGGGGGTAAGCAGTTCTTC.

This clone was recorded once. This chain's CDR3 is CAWSRTGSGNTIYF. CDR3 nucleotide sequence: TGTGCCTGGAGTCGAACAGGGTCTGGAAACACCATATATTTT. This chain links TRBV30 with TRBJ1-3; possibly TRBD1 for D (6 bases). The germline CDR1 and CDR2 sequences are GTSNPN and SVGIG (reference sequence). V dropped 2 bases and J dropped 1 base, with 9 bases sitting between them. The CDR3 is made up of 14 amino acids. The full variable domain, rest sourced from reference TRBV30 and TRBJ1-3, is SQTIHQWPATLVQPVGSPLSLECTVEGTSNPNLYWYRQAAGRGLQLLFYSVGIGQISSEVPQNLSASRPQDRQFILSSKKLLLSDSGFYLCAWSRTGSGNTIYFGEGSWLTVV.

The count of this clone is one. The V gene is TRBV27, the J gene TRBJ2-7; the match to TRBD1 covers 11 bases. Germline V gives CDR1 MNHEY, CDR2 SMNVEV (reference sequence). V shed 8 bases and J 5 bases; nucleotides not matched to a gene: 8. This CDR3 contains 14 residues. CDR3 region: CASGRTGGYHEQYF. Written as DNA, the CDR3 is TGTGCCAGCGGGAGGACAGGGGGCTACCACGAGCAGTACTTC.

The chain joins TRBV2 to TRBJ1-6, with D perhaps TRBD1 (5 bases). CDR3 size: 16 residues. V was trimmed by 5 bases and J by 5 bases, leaving 16 bases between them. Germline lookup yields CDR1 SNHLY and CDR2 FYNNEI. The CDR3 region has the DNA TGTGCCAGCAGTCCCCGGGGTACAGGAGATAATTCACCCCTCCACTTT. Amino acids: CASSPRGTGDNSPLHF. Filled out from reference TRBV2 and TRBJ1-6, the complete variable domain reads EPEVTQTPSHQVTQMGQEVILRCVPISNHLYFYWYRQILGQKVEFLVSFYNNEISEKSEIFDDQFSVERPDGSNFTLKIRSTKLEDSAMYFCASSPRGTGDNSPLHFGNGTRLTVT.

The chain recombines TRBV6-2 or TRBV6-3 with TRBJ2-7; D not certain. The CDR3 loop spans 13 amino acids. CDR1 and CDR2 (germline): MNHEY, SVGEGT. The V and J ends lost 0 bases and 7 bases respectively, with 10 bases between them. CDR3 amino acids: CASSYSRYAEQYF. CDR3 coding DNA: TGTGCCAGCAGTTACTCGAGGTACGCGGAGCAGTACTTC.

V usage is TRBV6-6 and J usage is TRBJ1-3, with TRBD1 matching 9 bases. The CDR3 extends over 14 amino acids. In germline, CDR1 is MNHNY, CDR2 SVGAGI (reference sequence). The trim removed 9 bases at V and 3 bases at J, leaving 6 bases unmatched. The CDR3 DNA is TGTGCCAGTAGCCGGGACAGGGTTGGAAACACCATATATTTT. Translated, it gives CASSRDRVGNTIYF.

This clone was found a few times. The gene calls are TRBV5-5 and TRBJ2-7; TRBD2 is a possible D gene (7 bases). This CDR3 is built from 15 residues. CDR1 and CDR2 from the germline V gene are SGHKS and YYEKEE (reference sequence). The V and J ends lost 0 bases and 2 bases respectively, with 12 bases between them. The CDR3 spells CASSLDLGGAYEQYF. The CDR3, as DNA: TGTGCCAGCAGCTTGGATCTAGGGGGGGCCTACGAGCAGTACTTC.

The V call is TRBV7-9, the J call TRBJ2-3; D is possibly TRBD2 (6 bases). CDR1 and CDR2 from the germline V gene are SEHNR and FQNEAQ (reference sequence). CDR3 length: 17 amino acids. The V and J ends lost 5 bases and 2 bases respectively, with 20 bases between them. The CDR3 sequence is CASSAQRGGTYTDTQYF. CDR3 DNA sequence: TGTGCCAGCAGCGCGCAGAGAGGCGGGACCTACACAGATACGCAGTATTTT.

The J gene is TRBJ1-1, the V gene TRBV15; perhaps TRBD1 as D (5 bases). Trimming stripped 3 bases from V and 11 bases from J, with 16 bases between. The germline V gene encodes CDR1 LNHNV and CDR2 YYDKDF (reference sequence). The CDR3 has 13 residues. CDR3 sequence (DNA): TGTGCCACCAGCAGGGAACTTGGGACTGTGGCTTTCTTT. It codes for CATSRELGTVAFF.

The chain combines TRBV29-1 with TRBJ2-5; D not certain. V lost 2 bases and J lost 7, with 5 bases in between. The CDR3 consists of 10 residues. Per germline, CDR1 SQVTM and CDR2 ANQGSEA. The CDR3 sequence: CSVERVTQYF. Here the CDR3 DNA reads TGCAGCGTTGAACGGGTGACCCAGTACTTC.